The following is a TCR beta chain sequence with its context. This entry belongs to a study of blood T cell repertoires in COVID-19. As for the study in general: The study drew acute and convalescent COVID-19 samples from the United States, Italy and Spain.

Repertoires were generated with immunoSEQ multiplex PCR, while TCRdb's copy carries only in-frame clones and drops some. Of 55,000 to 75,000 clones in the sample, around 80% were seen once. This TCR came from a man aged 65-85 years who had recovered from COVID-19. The sequenced material came from peripheral blood.

This chain's CDR3 is CASSIGTEYEQYF. The CDR3 DNA follows: TGTGCCAGTAGTATCGGGACAGAATACGAGCAGTACTTC. The rearrangement uses TRBV19 and TRBJ2-7; 7 bases fit TRBD1. Germline-derived CDR1 and CDR2 are LNHDA and SQIVND (reference sequence). The CDR3 is 13 residues long. V lost 3 bases and J lost 4; bases outside the gene matches: 3.